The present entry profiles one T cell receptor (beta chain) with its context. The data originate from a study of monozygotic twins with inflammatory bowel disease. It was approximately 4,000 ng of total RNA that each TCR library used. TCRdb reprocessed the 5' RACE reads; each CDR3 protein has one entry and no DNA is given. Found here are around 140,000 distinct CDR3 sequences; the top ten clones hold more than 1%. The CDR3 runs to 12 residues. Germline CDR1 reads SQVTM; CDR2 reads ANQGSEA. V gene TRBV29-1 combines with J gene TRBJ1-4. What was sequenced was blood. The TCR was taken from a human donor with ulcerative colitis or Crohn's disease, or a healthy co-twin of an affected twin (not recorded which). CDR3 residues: CSVSPTNEKLFF. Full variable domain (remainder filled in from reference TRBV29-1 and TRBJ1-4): SAVISQKPSRDICQRGTSLTIQCQVDSQVTMMFWYRQQPGQSLTLIATANQGSEATYESGFVIDKFPISRPNLTFSTLTVSNMSPEDSSIYLCSVSPTNEKLFFGSGTQLSVL.